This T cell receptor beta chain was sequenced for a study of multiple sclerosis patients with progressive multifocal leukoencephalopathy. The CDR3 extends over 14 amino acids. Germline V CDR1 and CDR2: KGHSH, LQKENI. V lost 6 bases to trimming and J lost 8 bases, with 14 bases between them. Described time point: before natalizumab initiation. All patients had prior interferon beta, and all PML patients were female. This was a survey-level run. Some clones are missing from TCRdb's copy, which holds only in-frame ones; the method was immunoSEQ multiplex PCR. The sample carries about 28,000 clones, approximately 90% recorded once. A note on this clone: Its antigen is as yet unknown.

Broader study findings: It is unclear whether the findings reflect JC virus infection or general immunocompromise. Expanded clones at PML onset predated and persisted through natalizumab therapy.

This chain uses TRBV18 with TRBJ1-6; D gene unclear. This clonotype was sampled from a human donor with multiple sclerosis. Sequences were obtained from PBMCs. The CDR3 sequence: CASSPQRGDSPLHF. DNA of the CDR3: TGTGCCAGCTCCCCCCAACGGGGTGATTCACCCCTCCACTTT.